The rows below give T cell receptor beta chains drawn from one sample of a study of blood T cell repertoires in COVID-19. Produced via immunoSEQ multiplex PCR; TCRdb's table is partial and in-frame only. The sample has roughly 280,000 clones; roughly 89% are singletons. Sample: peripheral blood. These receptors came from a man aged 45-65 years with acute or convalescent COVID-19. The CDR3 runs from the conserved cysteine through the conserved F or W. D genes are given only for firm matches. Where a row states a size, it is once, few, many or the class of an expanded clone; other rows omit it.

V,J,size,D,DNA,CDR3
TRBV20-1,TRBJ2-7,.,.,TGCAGTACTAGAGATAGGAGTGAGCAGTACTTC,CSTRDRSEQYF
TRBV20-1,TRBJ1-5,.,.,TGCAGTGCTAGTTTCGGGGGAACGAATCAGCCCCAGCATTTT,CSASFGGTNQPQHF
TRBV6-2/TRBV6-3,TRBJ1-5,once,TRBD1,TGTGCCAGCAGTCGGGACAGGGGGCAGCCCCAGCATTTT,CASSRDRGQPQHF
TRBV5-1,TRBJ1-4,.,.,TGCGCCAGCTCGGGAGATACGACTAATGAAAAACTGTTTTTT,CASSGDTTNEKLFF
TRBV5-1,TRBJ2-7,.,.,TGCGCCAGCAGCCTTGGGCGAAACTACGAGCAGTACTTC,CASSLGRNYEQYF
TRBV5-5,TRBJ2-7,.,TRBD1,TGTGCCAGCAGCAGGGGACAGGGGTCCTACGAGCAGTACTTC,CASSRGQGSYEQYF
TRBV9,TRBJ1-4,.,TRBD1,TGTGCCAGCAGCGCGACAGGGGGCGGAGGCGAAAAACTGTTTTTT,CASSATGGGGEKLFF
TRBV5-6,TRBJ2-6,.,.,TGTGCCAGCAGCTTGGGATCCGGCTCTGGGGCCAACGTCCTGACTTTC,CASSLGSGSGANVLTF
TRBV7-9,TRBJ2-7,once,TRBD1,TGTGCCAGCAGCCCGGGACAGGGCCCCTACGAGCAGTACTTC,CASSPGQGPYEQYF
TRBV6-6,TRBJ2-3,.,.,TGTGCCAGCAGTTTGGGCCCAGATACGCAGTATTTT,CASSLGPDTQYF
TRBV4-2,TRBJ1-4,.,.,TGTGCCAGCAGCCAAGGGCGGGCGGGAGGTGAAAAACTGTTTTTT,CASSQGRAGGEKLFF
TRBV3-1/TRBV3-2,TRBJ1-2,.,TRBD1,TGTGCCAGCAGCCCCATTGGACAGGGAGGTGGCTATGGCTACACCTTC,CASSPIGQGGGYGYTF
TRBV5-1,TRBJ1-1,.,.,TGCGCCAGCAGCTTGGTGGGGCAGGGGACCACTGAAGCTTTCTTT,CASSLVGQGTTEAFF
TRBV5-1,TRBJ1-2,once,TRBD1,TGCGCCAGCACGCGGGACAGGGGGCTCTCTAACTATGGCTACACCTTC,CASTRDRGLSNYGYTF
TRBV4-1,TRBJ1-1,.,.,TGCGCCAGCAGGGGTACAGGACTGAACACTGAAGCTTTCTTT,CASRGTGLNTEAFF
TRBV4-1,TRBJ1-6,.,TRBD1,TGCGCCAGCAGCCCGTCGGGACAGGGTATTTATAATTCACCCCTCCACTTT,CASSPSGQGIYNSPLHF
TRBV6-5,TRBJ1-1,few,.,TGTGCCAGCACCACCAGTTTGAACACTGAAGCTTTCTTT,CASTTSLNTEAFF
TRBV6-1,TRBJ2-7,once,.,TGTGCCAGCAGTGACGGGTATACCTACGAGCAGTACTTC,CASSDGYTYEQYF
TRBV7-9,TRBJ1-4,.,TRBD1,TGTGCCAGCAGCCAGGGACAGGGAGTGAATGAAAAACTGTTTTTT,CASSQGQGVNEKLFF
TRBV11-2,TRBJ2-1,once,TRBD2,TGTGCCAGCAGCTTAGCGGCGGGGGGTAGCAATGAGCAGTTCTTC,CASSLAAGGSNEQFF
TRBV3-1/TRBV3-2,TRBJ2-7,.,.,TGTGCCAGCAGCCAAGAAGGGGGGGCCGTGTACGAGCAGTACTTC,CASSQEGGAVYEQYF
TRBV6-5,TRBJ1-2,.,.,TGTGCCAGCAGTTACTTTCGAGGGTTGGGAGGCTACACCTTC,CASSYFRGLGGYTF
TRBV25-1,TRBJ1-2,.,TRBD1,TGTGCCAGCGGACAGGGGAACTATGGCTACACCTTC,CASGQGNYGYTF
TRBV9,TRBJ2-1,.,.,TGTGCCAGTTCCAGGTGGGGGGTAAACAATGAGCAGTTCTTC,CASSRWGVNNEQFF
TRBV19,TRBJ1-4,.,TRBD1,TGTGCCAGTAGCCTAACCCCACAGGGGACTAATGAAAAACTGTTTTTT,CASSLTPQGTNEKLFF
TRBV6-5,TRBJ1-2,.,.,TGTGCCAGCACTAGCACGGCAAGTAACTATGGCTACACCTTC,CASTSTASNYGYTF
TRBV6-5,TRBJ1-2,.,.,TGTGCCAGCAGTTACTCGAGGTTGGGTTCGGACTATGGCTACACCTTC,CASSYSRLGSDYGYTF
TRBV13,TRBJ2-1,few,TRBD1,TGTGCCAGCAGCTTAAGCCAGACAGGGTTTTACAATGAGCAGTTCTTC,CASSLSQTGFYNEQFF
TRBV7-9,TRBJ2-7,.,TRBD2,TGTGCCAGCAGCAGCGGGGGGGTCGAGCAGTACTTC,CASSSGGVEQYF
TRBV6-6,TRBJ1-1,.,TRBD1,TGTGCCAGCAGTTACGGGCAGGGGGCTGAAGCTTTCTTT,CASSYGQGAEAFF
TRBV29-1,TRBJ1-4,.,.,TGCAGCGTGGACCACCCGTGGGGGGGGGAAAAACTGTTTTTT,CSVDHPWGGEKLFF
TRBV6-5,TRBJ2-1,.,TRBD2,TGTGCCAGCAGGAAGCGGGGCGCACTATACAATGAGCAGTTCTTC,CASRKRGALYNEQFF
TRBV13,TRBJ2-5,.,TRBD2,TGTGCCAGCACCCTACTAGCGGGGCAAGAGACCCAGTACTTC,CASTLLAGQETQYF
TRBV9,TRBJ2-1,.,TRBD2,TGTGCCAGCAGCGTCAGCGGGGGGGCCAATGAGCAGTTCTTC,CASSVSGGANEQFF
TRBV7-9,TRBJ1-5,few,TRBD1,TGTGCCAGCAGCTTAGCAACAGGGGCCCCAAATCAGCCCCAGCATTTT,CASSLATGAPNQPQHF
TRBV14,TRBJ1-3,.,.,TGTGCCAGCAGCCAAGACCGGAGGTCCATATATTTT,CASSQDRRSIYF
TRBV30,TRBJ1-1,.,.,TGTGCCTGGACGGTGTGGGAGGGGGAGGAAGCTTTCTTT,CAWTVWEGEEAFF
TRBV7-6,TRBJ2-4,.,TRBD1,TGTGCCAGCAGTTCCAGGGGGTTGTTGGACATTCAGTACTTC,CASSSRGLLDIQYF
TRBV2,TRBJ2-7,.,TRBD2,TGTGCCAGCGGGAGGGGAACCTACGAGCAGTACTTC,CASGRGTYEQYF
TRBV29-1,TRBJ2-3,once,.,TGCAGCGTTGAGGGGACATCAGATACGCAGTATTTT,CSVEGTSDTQYF
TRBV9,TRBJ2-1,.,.,TGTGCCAGCAGCGTATCGGGTTACAATGAGCAGTTCTTC,CASSVSGYNEQFF
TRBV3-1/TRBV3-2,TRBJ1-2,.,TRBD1,TGTGCCAGCAGCCGGACAGGGGGTGACTATGGCTACACCTTC,CASSRTGGDYGYTF
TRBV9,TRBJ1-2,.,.,TGTGCCAGCAGCGGGGGGCAGGTCCTCGACTATGGCTACACCTTC,CASSGGQVLDYGYTF
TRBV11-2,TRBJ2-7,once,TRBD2,TGTGCCAGCAGCTTCCGGGGACCGGGAGGCGAGCAGTACTTC,CASSFRGPGGEQYF
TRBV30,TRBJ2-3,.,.,TGTGCCTGGAGCGGTACAGGAACAAGCACAGATACGCAGTATTTT,CAWSGTGTSTDTQYF
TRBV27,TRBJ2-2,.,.,TGTGCCAGCACCCTCAGGGGCCCCTGGACCGGGGAGCTGTTTTTT,CASTLRGPWTGELFF
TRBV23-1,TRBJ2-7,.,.,TGCGCCAGCAGTAAGCAGGGATATGAAGAGCAGTACTTC,CASSKQGYEEQYF
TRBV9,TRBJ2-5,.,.,TGTGCCAGCAGCGTAGCTGTCGGGGGGCGCGAGACCCAGTACTTC,CASSVAVGGRETQYF
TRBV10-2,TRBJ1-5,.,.,TGCGCCAGCGGCTCTGCTTCCAATCAGCCCCAGCATTTT,CASGSASNQPQHF